This entry concerns a single TCR beta chain. Antigen: not known. Here immunoSEQ multiplex PCR was the method, and the copy in TCRdb shows in-frame clones only, minus some. This table holds about 240,000 clones, approximately 86% found once. This sample is part of a study of cytomegalovirus exposure and HLA in healthy donors. General study results and limits: First-cohort TCR clusters tended to co-occur in the 95 to 150 validation repertoires, a later analysis found. Rare TCR sequences predominated, though certain public TCRs were found in many donors.

Separation from the roughly 600-subject first cohort characterized the approximately 120-subject validation cohort, to which the donors belonged. The CDR3 sequence is 13 residues long. Germline CDR1 and CDR2: SGHNT and YYREEE (reference sequence). The V end lost 1 base, the J end lost 6 bases, and 8 bases lay between the germline ends. The receptor comes from a woman aged 25 to 39 in good health and CMV-seropositive. The sequenced sample was PBMCs. The genes are TRBV5-4 and TRBJ2-1; no firm D call. In DNA, the CDR3 is TGTGCCAGCAGCTTGTCCTCCCGCAATGAGCAGTTCTTC. The encoded protein is CASSLSSRNEQFF.